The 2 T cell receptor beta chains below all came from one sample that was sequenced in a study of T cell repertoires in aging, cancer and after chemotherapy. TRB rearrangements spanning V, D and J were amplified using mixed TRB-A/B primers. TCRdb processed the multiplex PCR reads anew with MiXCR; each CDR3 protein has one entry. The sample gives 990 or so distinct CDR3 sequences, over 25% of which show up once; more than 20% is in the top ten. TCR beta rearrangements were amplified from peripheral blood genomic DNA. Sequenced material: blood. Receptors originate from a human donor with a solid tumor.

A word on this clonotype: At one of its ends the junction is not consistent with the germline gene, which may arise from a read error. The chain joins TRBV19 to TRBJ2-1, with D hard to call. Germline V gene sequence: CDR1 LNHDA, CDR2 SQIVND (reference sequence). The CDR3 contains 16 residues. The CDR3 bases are TGTGCCAGTAGTATAGACGGGTGTTCGATTTACAATGAGCAGTTATTC. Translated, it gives CASSIDGCSIYNEQLF.

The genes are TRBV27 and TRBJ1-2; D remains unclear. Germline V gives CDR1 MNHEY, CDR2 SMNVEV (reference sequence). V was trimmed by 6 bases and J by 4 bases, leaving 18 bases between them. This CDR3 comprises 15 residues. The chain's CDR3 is CASSPRQPTTYGYTF. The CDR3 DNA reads TGTGCCAGCAGCCCACGGCAGCCGACTACCTATGGCTACACCTTC.